Listed below are T cell receptor beta chains from one sample, sequenced in a study of T cell responses to AZD1222 COVID-19 vaccine. TCRdb keeps only in-frame clones here, not all; method: immunoSEQ multiplex PCR. The sample yields some 150,000 clones, roughly 90% seen once. The sample in question was peripheral blood, obtained 28 days after the second AZD1222 dose. These receptors were obtained from an adult who received the AZD1222 COVID-19 vaccine. Each CDR3 is given with its conserved first and last residue. The D gene is left open where the match is weak. Size tells how often a clone was seen (once, few, many) or the class of an expanded clone, and some rows leave it out.

clone_size: -
v_call: TRBV27
cdr3_length: 15
d_call: TRBD1
j_call: TRBJ1-6
cdr3_aa: CASSPRTGGRSPLHF
cdr3_nt: TGTGCCAGCAGTCCCAGGACAGGGGGCCGTTCACCCCTCCACTTT

clone_size: -
v_call: TRBV21-1
cdr3_length: 16
d_call: -
j_call: TRBJ1-1
cdr3_aa: CASRLDRDGVNTEAFF
cdr3_nt: TGTGCCAGCAGACTAGACAGGGACGGGGTGAACACTGAAGCTTTCTTT

clone_size: -
v_call: TRBV15
cdr3_length: 12
d_call: -
j_call: TRBJ1-2
cdr3_aa: CATSRDSGSYTF
cdr3_nt: TGTGCCACCAGCAGGGACAGTGGGAGCTACACCTTC

clone_size: -
v_call: TRBV24-1
cdr3_length: 16
d_call: TRBD1
j_call: TRBJ1-5
cdr3_aa: CATSDGDRGNNQPQHF
cdr3_nt: TGTGCCACCAGTGATGGGGACAGGGGTAACAATCAGCCCCAGCATTTT

clone_size: -
v_call: TRBV19
cdr3_length: 14
d_call: -
j_call: TRBJ2-3
cdr3_aa: CASSIRGGTDTQYF
cdr3_nt: TGTGCCAGTAGTATTAGGGGGGGCACAGATACGCAGTATTTT

clone_size: -
v_call: TRBV3-1/TRBV3-2
cdr3_length: 15
d_call: TRBD2
j_call: TRBJ2-1
cdr3_aa: CASSHAGGEYNEQFF
cdr3_nt: TGTGCCAGCAGCCACGCGGGAGGGGAGTACAATGAGCAGTTCTTC

clone_size: -
v_call: TRBV6-5
cdr3_length: 15
d_call: -
j_call: TRBJ2-7
cdr3_aa: CASSLRRDSFYEQYF
cdr3_nt: TGTGCCAGCAGTCTACGCCGGGACTCCTTCTACGAGCAGTACTTC

clone_size: -
v_call: TRBV9
cdr3_length: 13
d_call: -
j_call: TRBJ2-5
cdr3_aa: CASSQSGQETQYF
cdr3_nt: TGTGCCAGCAGTCAGAGCGGGCAAGAGACCCAGTACTTC

clone_size: -
v_call: TRBV19
cdr3_length: 18
d_call: -
j_call: TRBJ1-5
cdr3_aa: CASSIDHRRGTSNQPQHF
cdr3_nt: TGTGCCAGTAGTATAGATCATAGGCGGGGGACGAGCAATCAGCCCCAGCATTTT

clone_size: -
v_call: TRBV19
cdr3_length: 16
d_call: TRBD1
j_call: TRBJ1-6
cdr3_aa: CASSKRTGGVNSPLHF
cdr3_nt: TGTGCCAGTAGTAAAAGGACAGGGGGCGTCAATTCACCCCTCCACTTT

clone_size: -
v_call: TRBV5-1
cdr3_length: 15
d_call: TRBD1
j_call: TRBJ2-1
cdr3_aa: CASSFGQGSYNEQFF
cdr3_nt: TGCGCCAGCAGCTTCGGACAGGGGAGCTACAATGAGCAGTTCTTC

clone_size: medium-sized
v_call: TRBV4-1
cdr3_length: 15
d_call: -
j_call: TRBJ2-7
cdr3_aa: CASSQNLNLQGEQYF
cdr3_nt: TGCGCCAGCAGCCAAAATCTGAACCTGCAGGGCGAGCAGTACTTC

clone_size: -
v_call: TRBV5-6
cdr3_length: 13
d_call: -
j_call: TRBJ1-1
cdr3_aa: CASSLGQYTEAFF
cdr3_nt: TGTGCCAGCAGCTTGGGACAGTACACTGAAGCTTTCTTT

clone_size: -
v_call: TRBV5-1
cdr3_length: 13
d_call: -
j_call: TRBJ2-7
cdr3_aa: CASSLVGSYEQYF
cdr3_nt: TGCGCCAGCAGCTTGGTTGGCTCCTACGAGCAGTACTTC

clone_size: -
v_call: TRBV11-3
cdr3_length: 13
d_call: -
j_call: TRBJ2-1
cdr3_aa: CASSLGLGVKQFF
cdr3_nt: TGTGCCAGCAGCTTAGGCCTAGGTGTTAAGCAGTTCTTC

clone_size: -
v_call: TRBV28
cdr3_length: 11
d_call: -
j_call: TRBJ2-7
cdr3_aa: CASSYTSEQYF
cdr3_nt: TGTGCCAGCAGTTATACCAGCGAGCAGTACTTC

clone_size: -
v_call: TRBV5-1
cdr3_length: 15
d_call: TRBD1
j_call: TRBJ2-5
cdr3_aa: CASSLGTQGWETQYF
cdr3_nt: TGCGCCAGCAGCTTGGGAACACAGGGGTGGGAGACCCAGTACTTC

clone_size: -
v_call: TRBV24-1
cdr3_length: 16
d_call: -
j_call: TRBJ2-7
cdr3_aa: CATSDSSGAPRQEQYF
cdr3_nt: TGTGCCACCAGTGACTCATCAGGGGCCCCACGCCAGGAGCAGTACTTC

clone_size: -
v_call: TRBV28
cdr3_length: 16
d_call: -
j_call: TRBJ1-2
cdr3_aa: CASSFLPSGANYGYTF
cdr3_nt: TGTGCCAGCAGTTTTCTCCCCTCGGGCGCAAACTATGGCTACACCTTC

clone_size: -
v_call: TRBV7-6
cdr3_length: 13
d_call: -
j_call: TRBJ1-1
cdr3_aa: CASSATSDTEAFF
cdr3_nt: TGTGCCAGCAGCGCAACCTCGGACACTGAAGCTTTCTTT

clone_size: -
v_call: TRBV6-5
cdr3_length: 13
d_call: -
j_call: TRBJ1-4
cdr3_aa: CASRGGPNEKLFF
cdr3_nt: TGTGCCAGCCGCGGGGGTCCTAATGAAAAACTGTTTTTT

clone_size: -
v_call: TRBV7-2
cdr3_length: 15
d_call: TRBD2
j_call: TRBJ2-3
cdr3_aa: CASSLVSSGRGTQYF
cdr3_nt: TGTGCCAGCAGCTTAGTATCTAGCGGGAGGGGTACGCAGTATTTT

clone_size: once
v_call: TRBV7-8
cdr3_length: 15
d_call: TRBD2
j_call: TRBJ2-7
cdr3_aa: CASSPASGSGYEQYF
cdr3_nt: TGTGCCAGCAGCCCGGCTAGCGGGAGTGGCTACGAGCAGTACTTC

clone_size: -
v_call: TRBV2
cdr3_length: 14
d_call: TRBD1
j_call: TRBJ2-7
cdr3_aa: CASSVYRGGGEQYF
cdr3_nt: TGTGCCAGCAGTGTTTATCGAGGGGGCGGGGAGCAGTACTTC

clone_size: -
v_call: TRBV7-2
cdr3_length: 15
d_call: -
j_call: TRBJ1-3
cdr3_aa: CASSLGGAPGNTIYF
cdr3_nt: TGTGCCAGCAGCTTAGGGGGCGCACCTGGAAACACCATATATTTT

clone_size: -
v_call: TRBV19
cdr3_length: 12
d_call: -
j_call: TRBJ2-1
cdr3_aa: CASSIDHNEQFF
cdr3_nt: TGTGCCAGTAGTATAGATCACAATGAGCAGTTCTTC

clone_size: -
v_call: TRBV29-1
cdr3_length: 16
d_call: TRBD2
j_call: TRBJ2-7
cdr3_aa: CSVDPGLAGAAYEQYF
cdr3_nt: TGCAGCGTTGACCCTGGACTAGCGGGAGCTGCCTACGAGCAGTACTTC

clone_size: -
v_call: TRBV3-1/TRBV3-2
cdr3_length: 14
d_call: TRBD1
j_call: TRBJ1-1
cdr3_aa: CASSQQGVNTEAFF
cdr3_nt: TGTGCCAGCAGCCAACAGGGGGTGAACACTGAAGCTTTCTTT

clone_size: once
v_call: TRBV13
cdr3_length: 17
d_call: TRBD2
j_call: TRBJ2-7
cdr3_aa: CASSQSRLAGISYEQYF
cdr3_nt: TGTGCCAGCAGCCAGTCGCGGCTAGCGGGGATAAGCTACGAGCAGTACTTC

clone_size: -
v_call: TRBV19
cdr3_length: 15
d_call: TRBD1
j_call: TRBJ2-7
cdr3_aa: CASSIDGTGYYEQYF
cdr3_nt: TGTGCCAGTAGTATAGACGGGACAGGGTACTACGAGCAGTACTTC

clone_size: few
v_call: TRBV24-1
cdr3_length: 18
d_call: TRBD1
j_call: TRBJ2-2
cdr3_aa: CATSGPGHRGSGTGELFF
cdr3_nt: TGTGCCACCAGTGGCCCGGGACACAGGGGTTCGGGCACCGGGGAGCTGTTTTTT

clone_size: -
v_call: TRBV21-1
cdr3_length: 12
d_call: -
j_call: TRBJ2-3
cdr3_aa: CASTQTGDTQYF
cdr3_nt: TGTGCCAGCACCCAAACTGGAGATACGCAGTATTTT

clone_size: few
v_call: TRBV29-1
cdr3_length: 13
d_call: -
j_call: TRBJ1-5
cdr3_aa: CSVEVGVDQPQHF
cdr3_nt: TGCAGCGTTGAGGTGGGAGTGGATCAGCCCCAGCATTTT

clone_size: -
v_call: TRBV2
cdr3_length: 14
d_call: -
j_call: TRBJ2-7
cdr3_aa: CASSWEGATYEQYF
cdr3_nt: TGTGCCAGCTCCTGGGAGGGGGCCACCTACGAGCAGTACTTC

clone_size: -
v_call: TRBV7-9
cdr3_length: 18
d_call: -
j_call: TRBJ1-1
cdr3_aa: CASSPRFRGAVGNTEAFF
cdr3_nt: TGTGCCAGCAGCCCCCGGTTTCGGGGGGCTGTGGGGAACACTGAAGCTTTCTTT